The 8 T cell receptor beta chains below come from one sample, sequenced in a study of blood T cell repertoires in COVID-19. Sequencing used immunoSEQ multiplex PCR; TCRdb keeps in-frame clones, though not all of them. The data hold roughly 180,000 clones, with around 90% observed a single time. Sequences were obtained from PBMCs or T cells enriched from blood (not recorded which). These receptors were taken from a young woman who had recovered from COVID-19.

The J gene is TRBJ2-7, the V gene TRBV6-5, with TRBD2 as a possible D gene (5 bases). The CDR3 extends over 15 amino acids. Germline loops: CDR1 MNHEY, CDR2 SVGAGI. Trimming removed 1 base at V and 0 bases at J, with 10 bases between. CDR3 sequence reads: CASSYLRDFSYEQYF. Written as DNA, the CDR3 is TGTGCCAGCAGTTACTTGAGGGATTTCTCCTACGAGCAGTACTTC.

This clone was observed a single time. The CDR3 bases are TGTGCCAGCAGCTCGATGGCGGGGCCTATGAGAACTTTCTTT. Protein product: CASSSMAGPMRTFF. The chain uses TRBV7-9 and TRBJ1-1; possible D gene TRBD1, 5 bases. This CDR3 contains 14 residues. V was trimmed by 4 bases and J by 12 bases, leaving 21 bases between them. Germline V CDR1 and CDR2: SEHNR, FQNEAQ (reference sequence).

The CDR3 region is CASSPPADYEQYF. CDR3 bases: TGTGCCAGCAGCCCCCCTGCGGACTACGAGCAGTACTTC. The chain recombines TRBV7-9 with TRBJ2-7; D not certain. V gave up 5 bases and J gave up 3 bases, with 11 bases separating them. The CDR3 runs 13 residues. CDR1 is SEHNR and CDR2 is FQNEAQ in the germline V gene (reference sequence).

V and J are TRBV4-3 and TRBJ1-1; 7 positions agree with TRBD1. CDR1 LGHNA and CDR2 YSLEER come from the germline V gene. J was trimmed by 1 base and V by 6 bases; bases with no gene match: 5. The CDR3 consists of 14 residues. CDR3 coding DNA: TGCGCCAGCAGTCGACAGGGTGCGAACACTGAAGCTTTCTTT. Residues: CASSRQGANTEAFF.

The genes are TRBV29-1 and TRBJ2-5, with D tentatively TRBD2 (6 bases). This CDR3 is built from 14 residues. Germline CDR1 reads SQVTM; CDR2 reads ANQGSEA. Trimming left V 5 bases short and J 4 bases short, with 17 bases between. In nucleotides, the CDR3 is TGCAGCGTTCTACTGACTAGACTGGGAGAGACCCAGTACTTC. It codes for CSVLLTRLGETQYF.

This clone came up once. The chain recombines TRBV5-6 with TRBJ2-7; D unresolved. The V end was cut by 0 bases, the J end by 2 bases, with 6 bases between. This CDR3 is 13 amino acids long. Per the germline V gene, CDR1 is SGHDT and CDR2 is YYEEEE. The CDR3 DNA reads as TGTGCCAGCAGCTTGGGCAGTGCCTACGAGCAGTACTTC. Protein sequence: CASSLGSAYEQYF.

The chain couples TRBV30 to TRBJ2-7, with D possibly matching TRBD1 (6 bases). V was cut by 3 bases and J by 0 bases, with 15 bases left in between. The germline gives CDR1 GTSNPN, CDR2 SVGIG (reference sequence). The CDR3 contains 15 residues. The CDR3: CAWRRGQLSSYEQYF. Written as DNA, the CDR3 is TGTGCCTGGAGGCGAGGACAGCTATCCTCCTACGAGCAGTACTTC. Using reference TRBV30 and TRBJ2-7 for the parts outside the CDR3, the full variable domain is SQTIHQWPATLVQPVGSPLSLECTVEGTSNPNLYWYRQAAGRGLQLLFYSVGIGQISSEVPQNLSASRPQDRQFILSSKKLLLSDSGFYLCAWRRGQLSSYEQYFGPGTRLTVT.

This clone has just one count. One junction end disagrees with the germline gene, perhaps due to a read error. The genes are TRBV19 and TRBJ2-1, with D possibly being TRBD2 (6 bases). The CDR3 is made up of 12 amino acids. Germline lookup yields CDR1 LNHDA and CDR2 SQIVND (reference sequence). The CDR3, as DNA: TGTGCCAGTAGTACGGACTACCATGAGCAGTTCTTC. Protein product: CASSTDYHEQFF.